This T cell receptor beta chain is drawn from a study of OX40 agonist ivuxolimab in advanced cancers. Background for the entire study: The costimulatory receptor OX40 (CD134) was targeted by ivuxolimab, a fully human IgG2 agonistic monoclonal antibody. Intravenous ivuxolimab was administered to patients every 2 weeks at six dose levels: 0.01, 0.1, 0.3, 1.5, 3 and 10 mg/kg. Among the approximately 50 dose-escalation patients, about 19 had hepatocellular carcinoma, roughly 15 melanoma, 9 renal cell carcinoma and 9 head and neck cancer. A male proportion of 82.7% and a mean age of approximately 60 years, ranging from about 23 to 90, were recorded for the dose-escalation cohort. Patients were allowed to have had prior anti-PD-1, anti-PD-L1 or anti-CTLA-4 therapy, and about 40% of the dose-escalation patients had been treated with checkpoint inhibitors. Partial responses were achieved by three dose-escalation patients, of whom one had hepatocellular carcinoma and two had cutaneous melanoma. Peripheral TCRbeta sequencing aimed to test whether ivuxolimab altered TCR sequence diversity and caused clonal T-cell expansion. The paper covers the monotherapy dose-escalation part of the phase I ivuxolimab trial, which included N of about 56 patients.

Patients with autoimmune disease history or receiving systemic immunosuppression were excluded from the trial. In every dose cohort, peripheral blood was drawn for TCR sequencing at baseline, cycle 4 day 1, and cycle 7 day 1. The samples were taken from a phase I, first-in-human, multicenter, open-label dose-escalation trial of ivuxolimab. Adults with locally advanced or metastatic melanoma, renal cell, hepatocellular, or head and neck squamous cell carcinoma were enrolled in the trial. CD4+ and CD8+ T cells were sorted separately from peripheral blood before TCR sequencing. A note on this clone: It lacks a known antigen. Base quality data are lacking; no much larger clone is found one base away.

To sequence the TCRbeta CDR3 region, genomic DNA was isolated from the sorted cells. The immunoSEQ Assay was used for sequencing of TCRbeta CDR3 regions. This immuneACCESS table, as held by TCRdb, lists in-frame sequences with V and J called but not all clones. Of the missing ones, under half trace to an unresolved V gene in checked studies; the others have no known cause. For this sample the table gives 30,000 to 45,000 clones, of which approximately 82% were detected only once. 1.8% of the sample comes from the top ten. General findings and caveats noted by the study authors: Low levels of normalized T-cell clonal expansion were also seen in some patients who did not respond. Which antigens the clonally expanded peripheral T cells were specific for was not determined. After ivuxolimab, more expanded clones were found on average in CD8+ T cells than in CD4+ T cells. In partial responders in the 0.1-3.0 mg/kg groups, normalized peripheral clonal expansion was found to be among the lowest, especially among CD8+ T cells. At doses of 0.1 to 3.0 mg/kg, clonal expansion of both CD4+ and CD8+ T cells in blood was seen between baseline and week 6.

The CDR3, cysteine through phenylalanine, is 11 amino acids long. The kept DNA is CDR3 alone, 33 bases in frame from the first base. V and J lose 4 bases and 8 bases, and a span of 8 bases separates them. CDR1 and CDR2 are drawn from the germline V gene: MDHEN, SYDVKM. The sequence was obtained from an adult with an advanced solid tumor such as melanoma, head and neck, liver or kidney cancer. The specimen comprised CD4+ or CD8+ T cells sorted from blood, sampled in a trial of the OX40 agonist ivuxolimab. The sequence is built from TRBV28 and TRBJ1-2, with the D gene call left open. In nucleotide form, the sequence is TGTGCCAGCAGTTCAACGAGGGGCTACACCTTC. It specifies CASSSTRGYTF.